The sequence of this TCR beta chain was determined in a study of long-term antiretroviral therapy in people with HIV. Across the whole study: Earliest sampling preceded the 2015 immediate-ART recommendation by about a decade.

The authors ran the immunoSEQ assay, v3.0, at survey level. TCRdb's table, derived via immunoSEQ multiplex PCR, lists solely in-frame clones and lacks some. The sample has some 24,000 clones; approximately 90% are singletons. The CDR3 spans 13 residues. The V segment lost 3 bases and the J segment 4 bases; nucleotides outside the gene matches: 2. Germline CDR1 reads SGHVS; CDR2 reads FQNEAQ. This clone was seen more than once but under ten times. The antigen is undetermined. Study conclusions and caveats: Compared with controls, HIV repertoires showed narrower CDR3 length ranges. The study found that diversity rose after ART but stayed below transplant donor controls.

The sequenced sample was unsorted PBMCs, obtained 1.8 years before starting antiretroviral therapy. The rearrangement uses TRBV7-8 and TRBJ1-2, with TRBD1 identical over 7 bases. This sequence was found in a man in his forties or fifties with HIV. CDR3 coding DNA: TGTGCCAGCAGCTTGGGACAGAGCTATGGCTACACCTTC. Its translation is CASSLGQSYGYTF.